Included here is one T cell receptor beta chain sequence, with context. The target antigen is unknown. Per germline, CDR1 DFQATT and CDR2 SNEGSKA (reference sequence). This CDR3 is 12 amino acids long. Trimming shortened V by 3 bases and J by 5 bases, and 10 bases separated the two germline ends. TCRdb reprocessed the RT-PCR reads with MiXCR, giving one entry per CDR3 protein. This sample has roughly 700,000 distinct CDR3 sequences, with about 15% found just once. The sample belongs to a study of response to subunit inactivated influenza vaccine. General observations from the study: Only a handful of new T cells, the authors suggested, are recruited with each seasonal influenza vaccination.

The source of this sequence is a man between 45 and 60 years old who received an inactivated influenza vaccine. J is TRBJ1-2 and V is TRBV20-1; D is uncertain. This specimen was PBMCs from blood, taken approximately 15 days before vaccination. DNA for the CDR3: TGCAGTGCTAGTATCAGGATTTATGGCTACACCTTC. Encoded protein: CSASIRIYGYTF.